Each of the 24 T cell receptor beta chains below was sequenced from the same sample in a study of cytomegalovirus exposure and HLA in healthy donors. It was with 60 Vbeta and 13 Jbeta primers that the PCR ran. Only in-frame clones appear in the TCRdb table, and some are missing; sequencing was by immunoSEQ multiplex PCR. The sample lists under 200,000 clones, around 85% occurring once. Material: PBMCs. These receptors all stem from a man in his fifties or sixties in good health and CMV-seropositive.

This clone was picked up one time. The chain couples TRBV18 to TRBJ1-1, with D possibly being TRBD1 (5 bases). V lost 1 base to trimming and J lost 3 bases, with 6 bases between them. Per the germline V gene, CDR1 is KGHSH and CDR2 is LQKENI. This CDR3 is built from 13 residues. The CDR3 protein is CASSPQGDTEAFF. CDR3 bases: TGTGCCAGCTCACCACAAGGGGACACTGAAGCTTTCTTT.

CDR3: CASSMTGLSYEQYF. CDR3 in DNA: TGTGCCAGTAGTATGACAGGGTTGTCCTACGAGCAGTACTTC. This chain connects TRBV19 to TRBJ2-7, with 7 bases fitting TRBD1. CDR3 length: 14 amino acids. Trimming cost V 3 bases and J 1 base; bases outside gene matches: 3. Germline V gene data show CDR1 as LNHDA and CDR2 as SQIVND (reference sequence).

V is TRBV5-4 and J is TRBJ1-1; 9 bases are shared with TRBD1. V was clipped by 4 bases and J by 4 bases; unmatched bases: 8. CDR3 length: 15 amino acids. Per germline, CDR1 SGHNT and CDR2 YYREEE (reference sequence). CDR3: CASSRGATGGTEAFF. The DNA of the CDR3 is TGTGCCAGCAGCAGAGGTGCGACAGGGGGCACTGAAGCTTTCTTT.

The chain couples TRBV7-8 to TRBJ2-2; possibly TRBD2 for D (6 bases). V gave up 3 bases and J gave up 7 bases, with 9 bases separating them. CDR1 SGHVS and CDR2 FQNEAQ come from the germline V gene. The CDR3 is made up of 13 amino acids. CDR3: CASSFGGSGELFF. CDR3 DNA sequence: TGTGCCAGCAGCTTTGGGGGGAGCGGGGAGCTGTTTTTT. The variable domain in full, completed from reference TRBV7-8 and TRBJ2-2, reads GAGVSQSPRYKVAKRGQDVALRCDPISGHVSLFWYQQALGQGPEFLTYFQNEAQLDKSGLPSDRFFAERPEGSVSTLKIQRTQQEDSAVYLCASSFGGSGELFFGEGSRLTVL.

V gene TRBV27 combines with J gene TRBJ2-3; D is undetermined. CDR1 MNHEY and CDR2 SMNVEV come from the germline V gene (reference sequence). CDR3 length equals 15 residues. Trimming removed 5 bases at V and 2 bases at J, with 14 bases between. CDR3 residues: CASSPLARNTDTQYF. CDR3 nucleotides: TGTGCCAGCAGTCCCCTCGCGAGAAACACAGATACGCAGTATTTT.

The sample holds one count of this clone. V and J are TRBV28 and TRBJ2-1; TRBD2 agrees at 11 bases. CDR1 is MDHEN and CDR2 is SYDVKM in the germline V gene. CDR3 length: 14 amino acids. V gave up 5 bases and J gave up 7 bases; unmatched junction bases: 4. CDR3 nucleotides: TGTGCCAGCAGTCTAGCGGGAGGTAAAAATGAGCAGTTCTTC. This translates into CASSLAGGKNEQFF.

V gene TRBV4-3 combines with J gene TRBJ2-1, with TRBD2 matching over 8 bases. There are 17 residues in the CDR3. Germline V CDR1 and CDR2: LGHNA, YSLEER. Germline trimming cut 0 bases from V and 5 bases from J; bases unmatched to any gene: 9. The CDR3 here is CASSQDLRLAGNNEQFF. Written as DNA, the CDR3 is TGCGCCAGCAGCCAAGATCTGAGGCTAGCGGGTAACAATGAGCAGTTCTTC.

The V gene is TRBV9, the J gene TRBJ2-3; 9 bases agree with TRBD1. This CDR3 is built from 16 residues. CDR1 is SGDLS, CDR2 YYNGEE, per germline. Germline trimming cut 5 bases from V and 0 bases from J; bases unmatched to any gene: 7. As DNA, the CDR3 is TGTGCCAGCAGTGAAACCGGGACAGGGAGCACAGATACGCAGTATTTT. This sequence encodes CASSETGTGSTDTQYF.

The chain links TRBV9 to TRBJ1-2; 9 nucleotides align to TRBD1. The CDR3 covers 16 residues. V lost 5 bases, J lost 4 bases, and 12 bases stayed unmatched. The V gene's germline CDR1 is SGDLS and CDR2 YYNGEE. CDR3 nucleotide sequence: TGTGCCAGCAGTGAGGGACAGGGATTAACTCTCTATGGCTACACCTTC. It is translated as CASSEGQGLTLYGYTF.

V and J are TRBV6-5 and TRBJ1-1, with 8 bases that match TRBD1. V lost 4 bases and J lost 5; bases outside the gene matches: 12. Germline V gene lookup returns CDR1 MNHEY and CDR2 SVGAGI. CDR3 size: 16 residues. The CDR3 protein is CASSSQGARDRTEAFF. The CDR3 bases are TGTGCCAGCAGTTCCCAGGGGGCGCGGGATCGGACTGAAGCTTTCTTT.

This clone was seen only a few times. This chain joins TRBV30 and TRBJ2-7, with a weak D call TRBD1 (6 bases). The length of the CDR3 is 14 residues. The germline V gene encodes CDR1 GTSNPN and CDR2 SVGIG (reference sequence). V was trimmed by 5 bases and J by 3 bases, leaving 17 bases between them. CDR3: CAWANGQQHYEQYF. CDR3 sequence (DNA): TGTGCCTGGGCGAACGGACAGCAGCACTACGAGCAGTACTTC. Full variable domain (outside the CDR3, taken from reference TRBV30 and TRBJ2-7): SQTIHQWPATLVQPVGSPLSLECTVEGTSNPNLYWYRQAAGRGLQLLFYSVGIGQISSEVPQNLSASRPQDRQFILSSKKLLLSDSGFYLCAWANGQQHYEQYFGPGTRLTVT.

The genes are TRBV7-6 and TRBJ2-7, with TRBD2 matching over 12 bases. There are 15 residues in the CDR3. With V trimmed by 7 bases and J by 5 bases, 9 bases remained unmatched. CDR1 SGHVS and CDR2 FNYEAQ come from the germline V gene. The CDR3 protein is CASTPSGGASDEQYF. The DNA for the CDR3 is TGTGCCAGCACCCCTAGCGGGGGGGCCTCGGACGAGCAGTACTTC. The full variable domain, completed using reference TRBV7-6 and TRBJ2-7, is GAGVSQSPRYKVTKRGQDVALRCDPISGHVSLYWYRQALGQGPEFLTYFNYEAQQDKSGLPNDRFSAERPEGSISTLTIQRTEQRDSAMYRCASTPSGGASDEQYFGPGTRLTVT.

V usage is TRBV28 and J usage is TRBJ2-6; TRBD1 might be the D (6 bases). Germline V CDR1 and CDR2: MDHEN, SYDVKM. The CDR3 consists of 16 residues. Trimming took 5 bases from V and 0 from J, leaving 11 bases between them. The CDR3 region is CASSTFRGSGANVLTF. CDR3 nucleotides: TGTGCCAGCAGTACGTTCAGGGGCTCTGGGGCCAACGTCCTGACTTTC.

This chain's CDR3 is CASSPQGAGNQPQHF. CDR3 coding DNA: TGTGCCAGCAGCCCACAGGGGGCCGGCAATCAGCCCCAGCATTTT. The V and J genes are TRBV7-6 and TRBJ1-5, with 9 bases that match TRBD1. With V trimmed by 5 bases and J by 2 bases, 4 bases remained unmatched. The CDR3 is made up of 15 amino acids. The germline V gene has CDR1 SGHVS and CDR2 FNYEAQ.

With regard to this clone: The sample holds other DNA sequences that translate to the same CDR3. The chain carries TRBV28 and TRBJ1-3; the D is unclear. This CDR3 has 14 residues. V was trimmed by 2 bases and J by 2 bases, leaving 7 bases between them. Germline loops: CDR1 MDHEN, CDR2 SYDVKM. The CDR3 is CASSLGGAGNTIYF. CDR3 sequence (DNA): TGTGCCAGCAGTTTAGGCGGGGCTGGAAACACCATATATTTT.

About this clone itself: Within the sample, other DNA sequences also encode this same CDR3. This chain uses TRBV27 with TRBJ2-7, with D hard to call. Trimming cost V 4 bases and J 3 bases, with 4 bases left between them. This CDR3 has 11 residues. Germline values: CDR1 MNHEY, CDR2 SMNVEV (reference sequence). CDR3 sequence reads: CASSSLYEQYF. For the CDR3, the DNA is TGTGCCAGCAGTTCCCTCTACGAGCAGTACTTC.

The V and J genes are TRBV9 and TRBJ2-5; D uncertain. From germline, CDR1 is SGDLS and CDR2 YYNGEE. The V and J ends lost 0 bases and 2 bases respectively, with 8 bases between them. The CDR3 covers 14 residues. CDR3 loop: CASSVGDSQETQYF. The CDR3 bases are TGTGCCAGCAGCGTAGGCGACTCACAAGAGACCCAGTACTTC.

This chain links TRBV28 with TRBJ1-2, with D possibly being TRBD1 (6 bases). The length of the CDR3 is 14 residues. Germline V gives CDR1 MDHEN, CDR2 SYDVKM. With 7 bases removed from V and 1 base from J, the gap between germline ends came to 13 bases. CDR3 sequence reads: CASTPGGDNYGYTF. The CDR3 nucleotides are TGTGCCAGCACCCCGGGGGGCGATAACTATGGCTACACCTTC.

V and J are TRBV11-3 and TRBJ2-7, with 7 nucleotides matching TRBD1. The CDR3 length is 14 residues. V shed 1 base, J shed 0 bases, and the junction held 0 bases outside the gene matches. Germline CDR1 and CDR2: SGHNT and YENEEA. CDR3 nucleotides: TGTGCCAGCAGCTTAGGGGACAGCTCCTACGAGCAGTACTTC. Translating it yields CASSLGDSSYEQYF.

This clone was seen a few times. The gene calls are TRBV10-1 and TRBJ2-7; 8 nucleotides match TRBD1. Trimming removed 4 bases from V and 6 bases from J; junction bases left unmatched: 5. This CDR3 comprises 13 residues. Germline CDR1 and CDR2: WNHNN and SYGVQD (reference sequence). The CDR3: CASSGRTGFEQYF. The CDR3 nucleotides are TGCGCCAGCAGTGGACGGACAGGGTTCGAGCAGTACTTC.

This clone was seen a single time. The chain employs TRBV4-1 and TRBJ1-2, with D possibly being TRBD1 (5 bases). The CDR3 is 16 residues long. Germline CDR1 and CDR2: MGHRA and YSYEKL. V lost 1 base and J 0 bases, leaving 12 bases between the germline ends. The CDR3 is CASSQVAGRTNYGYTF. CDR3 in DNA: TGCGCCAGCAGCCAAGTAGCGGGACGAACTAACTATGGCTACACCTTC.

This clone was picked up a small number of times. The rearrangement joins TRBV7-9 to TRBJ1-2, with D maybe TRBD1 (5 bases). The CDR3 is 13 amino acids. CDR1 is SEHNR, CDR2 FQNEAQ, per germline (reference sequence). Trimming took off 1 base at V and 5 bases at J, with 8 bases between the two ends. The CDR3: CASSLVQVYGYTF. CDR3 bases: TGTGCCAGCAGCTTAGTACAGGTGTATGGCTACACCTTC.

The rearrangement uses TRBV27 and TRBJ1-1; 7 nucleotides line up with TRBD1. CDR3 size: 14 residues. The germline V gene encodes CDR1 MNHEY and CDR2 SMNVEV (reference sequence). Trimming took 8 bases from V and 3 from J; bases not matched to a gene: 9. CDR3 loop: CASGTGTAYTEAFF. The CDR3, as DNA: TGTGCCAGCGGGACGGGGACAGCCTACACTGAAGCTTTCTTT.

The gene calls are TRBV5-6 and TRBJ1-1; TRBD1 is a possible D gene (6 bases). V was clipped by 2 bases and J by 10 bases, with 21 bases between them. Germline-derived CDR1 and CDR2 are SGHDT and YYEEEE. The CDR3 spans 15 residues. The CDR3 DNA reads TGTGCCAGCAGCTTTTTCCCGGGACACCAGGGTACAGCTTTCTTT. This codes for CASSFFPGHQGTAFF.